The 30 T cell receptor beta chains listed next were all sequenced from one sample in a study of blood T cell repertoires in COVID-19. Only in-frame clones appear in the TCRdb table, and some are missing; sequencing was by immunoSEQ multiplex PCR. Here the sample spans under 35,000 clones, about 80% being singletons. Material: peripheral blood. These receptors were collected from a man aged 65 to 79 with active COVID-19.

The chain has TRBV6-5 and TRBJ2-1; 10 nucleotides align to TRBD2. The CDR3 is 14 amino acids. With 8 bases clipped from V and 4 bases from J, the junction kept 5 bases outside the gene matches. In germline, CDR1 is MNHEY, CDR2 SVGAGI. The CDR3 reads CASARTSGYNEQFF. The CDR3 DNA reads TGTGCCAGCGCCCGGACTAGCGGTTACAATGAGCAGTTCTTC.

V and J are TRBV19 and TRBJ1-1; 7 bases are a match to TRBD1. The CDR3 covers 15 residues. Per the germline V gene, CDR1 is LNHDA and CDR2 is SQIVND (reference sequence). V shed 5 bases, J shed 10 bases, and the junction held 16 bases outside the gene matches. CDR3 amino acids: CASSDRDSGLGGAFF. In DNA, the CDR3 is TGTGCCAGTAGTGACCGGGACAGTGGTCTCGGGGGAGCTTTCTTT.

This rearrangement joins TRBV27 to TRBJ1-2, with a weak D call TRBD1 (5 bases). The CDR3 extends over 13 amino acids. Trimming took off 3 bases at V and 4 bases at J, with 9 bases between the two ends. Germline V CDR1 and CDR2: MNHEY, SMNVEV (reference sequence). The CDR3 region has the DNA TGTGCCAGCAGTTTGCACAGGACCTATGGCTACACCTTC. As protein: CASSLHRTYGYTF.

This chain connects TRBV28 to TRBJ1-5, with a possible D match to TRBD1 (6 bases). CDR3 length equals 16 residues. Germline lookup yields CDR1 MDHEN and CDR2 SYDVKM. Deletions cut 2 bases from V and 2 bases from J, with 13 bases between. In DNA form, the CDR3 reads TGTGCCAGCAGTTTAACCCTAGGACAGCGCAATCAGCCCCAGCATTTT. Amino acids: CASSLTLGQRNQPQHF. The whole variable domain, remainder taken from reference TRBV28 and TRBJ1-5, is DVKVTQSSRYLVKRTGEKVFLECVQDMDHENMFWYRQDPGLGLRLIYFSYDVKMKEKGDIPEGYSVSREKKERFSLILESASTNQTSMYLCASSLTLGQRNQPQHFGDGTRLSIL.

The CDR3 coding sequence is TGCAGTGCTAGTTGGGCTCATGAAAAACTGTTTTTT. Amino acids: CSASWAHEKLFF. The chain links TRBV20-1 to TRBJ1-4; D ambiguous. V was trimmed by 3 bases and J by 6 bases, leaving 8 bases between them. Germline values: CDR1 DFQATT, CDR2 SNEGSKA (reference sequence). CDR3 size: 12 residues.

The table lists this clone with a count of one. The rearrangement uses TRBV19 and TRBJ1-2; maybe TRBD1 (6 bases). This CDR3 has 12 residues. Trimming shortened V by 5 bases and J by 4 bases, and 8 bases separated the two germline ends. CDR1 LNHDA and CDR2 SQIVND come from the germline V gene (reference sequence). CDR3 in amino acids: CASSWTAYGYTF. DNA for the CDR3: TGTGCCAGTAGTTGGACAGCCTATGGCTACACCTTC.

This rearrangement joins TRBV19 to TRBJ2-7, with TRBD2 matching 7 bases. J was trimmed by 2 bases and V by 1 base; bases with no gene match: 5. Germline loops: CDR1 LNHDA, CDR2 SQIVND (reference sequence). The CDR3 length is 15 residues. CDR3 coding DNA: TGTGCCAGTAGTATAGTTAGCGGGCCCACCTACGAGCAGTACTTC. Translated, it gives CASSIVSGPTYEQYF.

The rearrangement links TRBV2 to TRBJ2-3, with D possibly TRBD2 on 5 matching bases. There are 14 residues in the CDR3. The V end lost 11 bases, the J end lost 2 bases, and 17 bases lay between the germline ends. Germline CDR1 is SNHLY and CDR2 is FYNNEI. In nucleotides, the CDR3 is TGTGCCTTAAATGCCGGGATTATCACAGATACGCAGTATTTT. Protein: CALNAGIITDTQYF.

The V call is TRBV1, the J call TRBJ1-1. TRBV1 is tagged as a pseudogene. CDR3 length equals 12 residues. CDR3 in amino acids: CTSGPGFAEAFF. The CDR3 DNA reads as TGCACCTCTGGTCCGGGTTTTGCTGAAGCTTTCTTT.

The chain links TRBV5-8 to TRBJ2-7; the D gene is possibly TRBD1 (5 bases). Trimming removed 4 bases from V and 2 bases from J, with 13 bases in between. The CDR3 sequence is 14 residues long. Germline assignment: CDR1 SGHTS and CDR2 YDEGEE. Here the CDR3 reads CASSQDPGTYEQYF. CDR3 bases: TGTGCCAGCAGCCAAGACCCAGGGACCTACGAGCAGTACTTC.

CDR3 in amino acids: CASSLGTGGETQYF. In nucleotides, the CDR3 is TGTGCCAGCAGCCTTGGGACAGGGGGAGAGACCCAGTACTTC. V gene TRBV7-3 combines with J gene TRBJ2-5; 11 bases match TRBD1. V dropped 5 bases and J dropped 4; count of bases not matched to a gene: 3. Germline V gene data show CDR1 as SGHTA and CDR2 as FQGTGA. The CDR3 runs to 14 residues.

The J gene is TRBJ1-1, the V gene TRBV19, with 10 bases identical to TRBD1. Germline CDR1 LNHDA, CDR2 SQIVND (reference sequence). The junction had 7 bases not matched to a gene; V was cut back by 5 bases and J by 10 bases. The CDR3 runs to 13 residues. The CDR3 DNA reads as TGTGCCAGTAGTGATTGGGACAGGGGAAGAGCTTTCTTT. This codes for CASSDWDRGRAFF.

There are a few counts of this clone. V usage is TRBV4-1 and J usage is TRBJ2-1, with 10 bases matching TRBD2. After removal of 2 bases from V and 2 bases from J, the junction contained 0 bases not matched to a gene. CDR3 length: 15 residues. CDR1 and CDR2 from the germline V gene are MGHRA and YSYEKL. As DNA, the CDR3 is TGCGCCAGCAGCCAAAGCGGGGGGGCCTACAATGAGCAGTTCTTC. As protein: CASSQSGGAYNEQFF.

The gene calls are TRBV2 and TRBJ2-3, with a tentative D call TRBD2 (6 bases). Germline CDR1 reads SNHLY; CDR2 reads FYNNEI. The CDR3 is 18 residues long. Trimming removed 6 bases from V and 5 bases from J, with 27 bases in between. The CDR3 here is CASSPVAGFAGSVDTQYF. The CDR3, as DNA: TGTGCCAGCAGCCCGGTCGCAGGGTTCGCGGGGTCCGTAGATACGCAGTATTTT.

This clone was detected once. The chain carries TRBV28 and TRBJ1-5; 7 bases are a match to TRBD1. The CDR3 is made up of 18 amino acids. Germline values: CDR1 MDHEN, CDR2 SYDVKM. V was clipped by 6 bases and J by 1 base; unmatched bases: 15. CDR3: CASRGTGQYTPSNQPQHF. CDR3 DNA sequence: TGTGCCAGCAGGGGGACGGGACAGTACACCCCGAGCAATCAGCCCCAGCATTTT.

This chain links TRBV7-2 with TRBJ1-2; weak D call: TRBD1 (6 bases). From germline, CDR1 is SGHTA and CDR2 FQGNSA. Deletions cut 1 base from V and 7 bases from J, with 16 bases between. The CDR3 is 15 amino acids. The CDR3, as DNA: TGTGCCAGCAGCTTAGAATGGGGGGGCGCGGGTGGCTACACCTTC. Amino acid sequence: CASSLEWGGAGGYTF.

The chain combines TRBV28 with TRBJ2-7, with TRBD1 matching over 7 bases. The germline V gene has CDR1 MDHEN and CDR2 SYDVKM. There are 12 residues in the CDR3. J lost 6 bases, V lost 3 bases, and 2 bases had no gene match. CDR3 amino acids: CASSLGQTEQYF. The CDR3 DNA reads as TGTGCCAGCAGTTTGGGACAGACCGAGCAGTACTTC. Together with reference TRBV28 and TRBJ2-7, the CDR3 gives the full variable domain: DVKVTQSSRYLVKRTGEKVFLECVQDMDHENMFWYRQDPGLGLRLIYFSYDVKMKEKGDIPEGYSVSREKKERFSLILESASTNQTSMYLCASSLGQTEQYFGPGTRLTVT.

The chain has TRBV27 and TRBJ1-1; D is ambiguous. Germline V gene data show CDR1 as MNHEY and CDR2 as SMNVEV (reference sequence). Trimming removed 3 bases at V and 4 bases at J, with 18 bases between. The CDR3 extends over 16 amino acids. The CDR3 region is CASSFRTPRPPTEAFF. CDR3 DNA: TGTGCCAGCAGTTTTCGCACCCCTAGACCCCCCACTGAAGCTTTCTTT.

The chain recombines TRBV19 with TRBJ2-1; 13 bases agree with TRBD2. This CDR3 region has 14 residues. Trimming at V came to 6 bases and at J to 7 bases, leaving 3 bases not matched to a gene. In germline, CDR1 is LNHDA, CDR2 SQIVND (reference sequence). The CDR3 coding sequence is TGTGCCAGTAGGAAGACTAGCGGGGGGAATGAGCAGTTCTTC. Its translation: CASRKTSGGNEQFF.

The V call is TRBV28, the J call TRBJ1-5, with TRBD1 matching over 8 bases. Germline CDR1 MDHEN, CDR2 SYDVKM. After removal of 5 bases from V and 11 bases from J, the junction contained 11 bases not matched to a gene. CDR3 length: 14 residues. The CDR3 is CASSTNGQGRAQHF. The CDR3 DNA is TGTGCCAGCAGTACAAACGGACAGGGCAGGGCCCAGCATTTT. Based on the CDR3 plus reference TRBV28 and TRBJ1-5, the full variable domain is DVKVTQSSRYLVKRTGEKVFLECVQDMDHENMFWYRQDPGLGLRLIYFSYDVKMKEKGDIPEGYSVSREKKERFSLILESASTNQTSMYLCASSTNGQGRAQHFGDGTRLSIL.

The V call is TRBV7-9, the J call TRBJ1-1, with unresolved D. CDR1 is SEHNR, CDR2 FQNEAQ, per germline (reference sequence). The CDR3 has 14 amino acids. V gave up 1 base and J gave up 0 bases, with 6 bases separating them. The CDR3 sequence is CASSLDLMNTEAFF. DNA of the CDR3: TGTGCCAGCAGCTTAGATCTAATGAACACTGAAGCTTTCTTT.

The rearrangement uses TRBV7-2 and TRBJ2-3; possibly TRBD2 for D (5 bases). V lost 1 base and J 4 bases, leaving 12 bases between the germline ends. CDR3 size: 15 residues. Germline CDR1 reads SGHTA; CDR2 reads FQGNSA. CDR3 sequence: CASSLVGVPADTQYF. The CDR3 DNA reads TGTGCCAGCAGCTTAGTGGGAGTGCCCGCAGATACGCAGTATTTT.

This clone has more than one count but fewer than ten. The V gene is TRBV18, the J gene TRBJ2-2; a possible D gene is TRBD1 (6 bases). CDR3 size: 17 residues. In germline, CDR1 is KGHSH, CDR2 LQKENI. The V and J ends lost 2 bases and 3 bases respectively, with 16 bases between them. For the CDR3, the DNA is TGTGCCAGCTCACCAATACAGGGTGGTACGGACACCGGGGAGCTGTTTTTT. This encodes CASSPIQGGTDTGELFF.

This sequence joins TRBV10-3 and TRBJ1-1; possible D gene TRBD1, 6 bases. CDR3 length equals 15 residues. The germline CDR1 and CDR2 sequences are ENHRY and SYGVKD. Trimming removed 10 bases from V and 3 bases from J, with 21 bases in between. The CDR3 bases are TGTGCCACCGCAACCTCAACAGGGTCCCACACTGAAGCTTTCTTT. Its protein is CATATSTGSHTEAFF.

The V gene is TRBV28, the J gene TRBJ1-6; D is perhaps TRBD1 (5 bases). In germline, CDR1 is MDHEN, CDR2 SYDVKM. CDR3 length: 12 amino acids. The CDR3 DNA reads as TGTGTCGTGGGGGGCTATAATTCACCCCTCCACTTT. Its protein is CVVGGYNSPLHF. Full variable domain (remainder filled in from reference TRBV28 and TRBJ1-6): DVKVTQSSRYLVKRTGEKVFLECVQDMDHENMFWYRQDPGLGLRLIYFSYDVKMKEKGDIPEGYSVSREKKERFSLILESASTNQTSMYLCVVGGYNSPLHFGNGTRLTVT.

The chain carries TRBV7-2 and TRBJ2-5; 7 bases fit TRBD2. Per the germline V gene, CDR1 is SGHTA and CDR2 is FQGNSA. The CDR3 has 15 amino acids. V lost 5 bases and J lost 5; bases outside the gene matches: 11. The chain's CDR3 is CASSRFSGAGETQYF. CDR3 coding DNA: TGTGCCAGCAGCCGCTTCAGCGGGGCTGGGGAGACCCAGTACTTC.

The gene calls are TRBV7-2 and TRBJ2-5, with D unresolved. Germline lookup yields CDR1 SGHTA and CDR2 FQGNSA. V was pared by 5 bases and J by 4 bases, with 14 bases between. This CDR3 is built from 14 residues. Here the CDR3 reads CASSLVSERETQYF. The CDR3 DNA reads as TGTGCCAGCAGCCTAGTGTCGGAGAGAGAGACCCAGTACTTC. Variable domain in full (rest from reference TRBV7-2 and TRBJ2-5): GAGVSQSPSNKVTEKGKDVELRCDPISGHTALYWYRQSLGQGLEFLIYFQGNSAPDKSGLPSDRFSAERTGGSVSTLTIQRTQQEDSAVYLCASSLVSERETQYFGPGTRLLVL.

This sequence joins TRBV5-4 and TRBJ1-5; D is perhaps TRBD1 (5 bases). Germline assignment: CDR1 SGHNT and CDR2 YYREEE (reference sequence). The CDR3 consists of 15 residues. V gave up 2 bases and J gave up 2 bases, with 11 bases separating them. CDR3 region: CASSLGREGNQPQHF. In nucleotides, the CDR3 is TGTGCCAGCAGCTTAGGCAGGGAGGGCAATCAGCCCCAGCATTTT.

This clone has a single count. The chain has TRBV5-6 and TRBJ2-5; 9 positions agree with TRBD2. Germline V gives CDR1 SGHDT, CDR2 YYEEEE. J lost 5 bases, V lost 2 bases, and 4 bases had no gene match. The CDR3 totals 14 residues. The CDR3 region has the DNA TGTGCCAGCAGCTTAGCGGGGGGACGGGAGACCCAGTACTTC. Encoded protein: CASSLAGGRETQYF.

This chain links TRBV2 with TRBJ2-1; D possibly corresponds to TRBD1 (7 bases). V lost 8 bases, J lost 6 bases, and 14 bases lay in between. The CDR3 consists of 13 residues. Germline CDR1 reads SNHLY; CDR2 reads FYNNEI. The CDR3: CASSGQGGNEQFF. The CDR3 DNA sequence: TGTGCCAGCTCGGGTCAGGGGGGCAATGAGCAGTTCTTC.